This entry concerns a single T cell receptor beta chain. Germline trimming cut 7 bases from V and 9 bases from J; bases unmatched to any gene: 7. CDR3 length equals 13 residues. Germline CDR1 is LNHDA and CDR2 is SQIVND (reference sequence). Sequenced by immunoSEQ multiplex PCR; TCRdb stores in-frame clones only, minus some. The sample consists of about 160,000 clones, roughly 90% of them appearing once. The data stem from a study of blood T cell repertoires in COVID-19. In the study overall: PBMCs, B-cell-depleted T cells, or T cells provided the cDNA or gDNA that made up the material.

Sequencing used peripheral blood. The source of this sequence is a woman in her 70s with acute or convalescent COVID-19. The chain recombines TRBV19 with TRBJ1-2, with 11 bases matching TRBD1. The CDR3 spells CASTLDRGRSYTF. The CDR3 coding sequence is TGTGCCAGTACCCTGGACAGGGGGCGTAGCTACACCTTC.